These T cell receptor beta chains were read from a single sample in a study of neurological immune-mediated disorders. TCRdb ran MiXCR on the 5' RACE reads and lists one entry per CDR3 protein. The profile shows under 20,000 distinct CDR3 sequences, roughly 2.6% of them singletons. The specimen was PBMCs. These TCRs come from a woman aged 18-35 years with multiple sclerosis. CDR3s include the opening cysteine and the closing phenylalanine or tryptophan. A D gene is named only where the DNA matches it firmly. Clone size is stated in some rows and not others, as once, few, many or a class when expanded.

clone_size j_call v_call d_call cdr3_aa cdr3_nt
many TRBJ1-3 TRBV12-3/TRBV12-4 TRBD1 CASRTTGGSGNTIYF TGTGCCAGCCGAACGACAGGGGGCTCTGGAAACACCATATATTTT
many TRBJ2-3 TRBV6-5 NA CASSYKGGTDTQYF TGTGCCAGCAGTTACAAGGGGGGCACAGATACGCAGTATTTT
many TRBJ2-3 TRBV7-6 TRBD1 CASSTTRTGGFYTQYF TGTGCCAGCAGCACAACCCGGACAGGGGGATTTTATACGCAGTATTTT
many TRBJ1-2 TRBV7-2 NA CASSLFRGNYGYTF TGTGCCAGCAGCTTATTTCGGGGGAACTATGGCTACACCTTC
medium-sized TRBJ1-1 TRBV12-3/TRBV12-4 NA CASSLVELNTEAFF TGTGCCAGCAGTTTGGTCGAGCTGAACACTGAAGCTTTCTTT
many TRBJ2-7 TRBV12-3/TRBV12-4 NA CASSFGPYEQYF TGTGCCAGCAGTTTCGGCCCCTACGAGCAGTACTTC
medium-sized TRBJ1-5 TRBV7-2 NA CASSLARQPGNQPQHF TGTGCCAGCAGCTTAGCGCGGCAGCCAGGCAATCAGCCCCAGCATTTT
medium-sized TRBJ1-1 TRBV5-1 TRBD1 CASSTGVTEAFF TGCGCCAGCAGTACAGGGGTTACTGAAGCTTTCTTT
many TRBJ1-1 TRBV6-6 NA CASSGDTLTTEAFF TGTGCCAGCAGTGGGGACACTCTGACCACAGAAGCTTTCTTT
many TRBJ2-2 TRBV5-1 NA CASRFLSGVGELFF TGCGCCAGCAGGTTCCTCTCGGGCGTCGGGGAGCTGTTTTTT
many TRBJ1-2 TRBV20-1 NA CSAREGTMNGYTF TGCAGTGCTAGAGAGGGAACTATGAATGGCTACACCTTC
many TRBJ2-7 TRBV10-3 NA CAIAGGPGQYF TGTGCCATCGCAGGGGGGCCCGGGCAGTACTTC
many TRBJ2-5 TRBV3-1 NA CASSPDNIRTRGETQYF TGTGCCAGCAGTCCTGATAATATCCGGACACGGGGAGAGACCCAGTACTTC
many TRBJ2-7 TRBV28 TRBD1 CASSGRDRGLDEQYF TGTGCCAGCAGTGGAAGGGACAGGGGGCTCGACGAGCAGTACTTC
many TRBJ2-1 TRBV6-5 NA CASSFQTSFSYNEQFF TGTGCCAGCAGTTTCCAGACTTCTTTCTCCTACAATGAGCAGTTCTTC
medium-sized TRBJ1-5 TRBV20-1 NA CSLGGAQDQPQHF TGCAGCTTGGGAGGGGCGCAAGATCAGCCCCAGCATTTT
many TRBJ2-1 TRBV3-1 NA CASSSLDEQFF TGTGCCAGCAGCTCCCTAGACGAGCAGTTCTTC
NA TRBJ2-3 TRBV19 TRBD2 CASRASGLAGPDTQYF TGTGCCAGTAGGGCGAGCGGACTAGCGGGACCAGATACGCAGTATTTT
many TRBJ1-5 TRBV11-2 NA CASSPGAGNQPQHF TGTGCCAGCAGCCCAGGGGCAGGCAATCAGCCCCAGCATTTT
many TRBJ2-5 TRBV6-6 NA CASSSGVSETQYF TGTGCCAGCAGTTCAGGGGTTTCAGAGACCCAGTACTTC
many TRBJ1-5 TRBV20-1 NA CSAFEIGNQPQHF TGCAGCGCCTTTGAGATTGGTAATCAGCCCCAGCATTTT
many TRBJ2-5 TRBV7-6 TRBD1 CASSSRGRGETQYF TGTGCCAGCAGCAGCAGGGGGCGCGGAGAGACCCAGTACTTC
few TRBJ2-7 TRBV6-2/TRBV6-3 NA CASSSRQTPLAEQYF TGTGCCAGCAGTTCCCGACAGACCCCTTTGGCCGAGCAGTACTTC
many TRBJ2-3 TRBV11-2 TRBD2 CASSLSGSRTDTQYF TGTGCCAGCAGCTTAAGCGGGAGTAGAACAGATACGCAGTATTTT
many TRBJ2-7 TRBV20-1 TRBD1 CSAQGGSSYEQYF TGCAGTGCCCAAGGGGGCAGCTCCTACGAGCAGTACTTC
many TRBJ1-5 TRBV20-1 NA CSALRQENQPQHF TGCAGTGCTCTGAGACAGGAAAATCAGCCCCAGCATTTT
many TRBJ1-1 TRBV5-1 TRBD1 CASSARDRGNTEAFF TGCGCCAGCAGCGCCCGGGACAGGGGCAACACTGAAGCTTTCTTT
many TRBJ1-2 TRBV20-1 NA CSARDPQGPYGYTF TGCAGTGCTAGAGATCCCCAGGGCCCCTATGGCTACACCTTC
medium-sized TRBJ2-4 TRBV21-1 NA CASSAGQGVDF TGTGCCAGCAGCGCGGGACAGGGTGTGGACTTC
many TRBJ1-2 TRBV20-1 NA CSARILSSDGYTF TGCAGTGCTAGAATCCTGTCTAGTGATGGCTACACCTTC
many TRBJ2-7 TRBV2 NA CASRTDSLEQYF TGTGCCAGCAGGACGGACTCTTTGGAGCAGTACTTC
many TRBJ1-5 TRBV24-1 NA CATSDAGRGNQPQNF TGTGCCACCAGTGACGCGGGCAGAGGCAATCAGCCCCAGAATTTT
medium-sized TRBJ2-1 TRBV24-1 TRBD2 CATSTFGGGSYNEQFF TGTGCCACCAGTACTTTCGGCGGGGGCTCCTACAATGAGCAGTTCTTC
many TRBJ2-5 TRBV5-1 TRBD2 CASSFAPSGSVETQYF TGCGCCAGCAGCTTTGCGCCTAGCGGGAGCGTAGAGACCCAGTACTTC
many TRBJ2-7 TRBV28 NA CASSPGGRRSYEQYF TGTGCCAGCAGTCCTGGGGGACGCCGGAGCTACGAGCAGTACTTC
many TRBJ1-1 TRBV3-1 NA CASSQEASRNTEAFF TGTGCCAGCAGCCAAGAAGCTAGCAGGAACACTGAAGCTTTCTTT
NA TRBJ1-6 TRBV7-7 NA CASSQNQGSPLHF TGTGCTAGCAGCCAAAACCAGGGCTCACCCCTCCACTTT
many TRBJ2-5 TRBV7-9 NA CASSPWVGETQYF TGTGCCAGCAGTCCATGGGTAGGAGAGACCCAGTACTTC
many TRBJ2-6 TRBV5-1 NA CASSLAKQPSGANVLTF TGCGCCAGCAGCTTGGCCAAACAGCCGTCTGGGGCCAACGTCCTGACTTTC
many TRBJ2-3 TRBV10-1 NA CASSESPRQTDTQYF TGCGCCAGCAGTGAGTCCCCTCGACAGACAGATACGCAGTATTTT
many TRBJ2-2 TRBV6-5 NA CASSYRTQNTGELFF TGTGCCAGCAGTTACAGGACACAGAACACCGGGGAGCTGTTTTTT
many TRBJ1-2 TRBV7-9 NA CASSDDRFYGYTF TGTGCCAGCAGCGACGACAGGTTCTATGGCTACACCTTC
NA TRBJ1-5 TRBV6-2/TRBV6-3 TRBD1 CASSPTGDSNQPQHF TGTGCCAGCAGTCCGACAGGGGATAGCAATCAGCCCCAGCATTTT
NA TRBJ2-3 TRBV30 TRBD2 CAWSVQTSGDTDTQYF TGTGCCTGGAGTGTACAAACTAGCGGAGACACAGATACGCAGTATTTT
few TRBJ2-5 TRBV12-3/TRBV12-4 TRBD1 CASGAGGTQETQYF TGTGCCAGTGGAGCAGGGGGCACTCAAGAGACCCAGTACTTC
many TRBJ2-5 TRBV15 TRBD1 CATSLDRASSETQYF TGTGCCACCAGCCTCGACAGGGCGTCCTCGGAGACCCAGTACTTC
many TRBJ2-7 TRBV7-6 NA CASSQGRAWYF TGTGCCAGCAGCCAAGGCAGAGCTTGGTACTTC
many TRBJ2-7 TRBV9 TRBD1 CASSVATGGYEQYF TGTGCCAGCAGCGTAGCTACAGGGGGCTACGAGCAGTACTTC
many TRBJ2-3 TRBV3-1 NA CASSRQRTDTQYF TGTGCCAGCAGCCGCCAACGCACAGATACGCAGTATTTT
many TRBJ2-7 TRBV27 NA CASRVTGRDYEQYF TGTGCCAGCCGAGTTACAGGACGGGACTACGAGCAGTACTTC
many TRBJ2-5 TRBV7-2 TRBD2 CASSLGTSGVQTQYF TGTGCCAGCAGCTTAGGAACTAGCGGGGTACAGACCCAGTACTTC
many TRBJ2-3 TRBV12-3/TRBV12-4 TRBD2 CASAGGTDTQYF TGTGCCAGCGCGGGGGGGACAGATACGCAGTATTTT
many TRBJ1-1 TRBV29-1 NA CSVEGGTGSVTEAFF TGCAGCGTTGAAGGGGGAACAGGGTCAGTCACTGAAGCTTTCTTT
many TRBJ2-5 TRBV24-1 TRBD1 CATSEQGQGLETQYF TGTGCCACCAGTGAACAGGGACAGGGTTTGGAGACCCAGTACTTC